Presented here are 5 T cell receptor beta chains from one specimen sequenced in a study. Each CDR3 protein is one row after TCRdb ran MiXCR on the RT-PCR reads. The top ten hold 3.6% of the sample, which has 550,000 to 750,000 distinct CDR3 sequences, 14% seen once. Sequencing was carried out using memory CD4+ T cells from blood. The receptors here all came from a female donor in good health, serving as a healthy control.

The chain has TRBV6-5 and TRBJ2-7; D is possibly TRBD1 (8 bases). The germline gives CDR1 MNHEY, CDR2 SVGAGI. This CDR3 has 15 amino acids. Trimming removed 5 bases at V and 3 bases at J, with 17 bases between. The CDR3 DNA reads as TGTGCCAGCAGTACAGACAGGGGAGGGCTCTACGAGCAGTACTTC. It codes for CASSTDRGGLYEQYF.

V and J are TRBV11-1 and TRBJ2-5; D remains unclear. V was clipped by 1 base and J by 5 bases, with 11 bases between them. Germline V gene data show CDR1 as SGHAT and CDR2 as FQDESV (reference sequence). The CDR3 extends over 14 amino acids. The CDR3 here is CASSLGPPPETQYF. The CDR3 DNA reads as TGTGCCAGCAGCTTAGGGCCCCCTCCGGAGACCCAGTACTTC.

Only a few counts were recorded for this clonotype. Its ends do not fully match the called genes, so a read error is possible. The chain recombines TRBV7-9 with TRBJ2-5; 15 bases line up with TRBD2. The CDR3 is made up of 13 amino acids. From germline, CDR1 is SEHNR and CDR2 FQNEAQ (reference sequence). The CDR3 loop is CGTSGRRGETQYF. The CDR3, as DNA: TGCGGGACTAGCGGGAGGAGGGGAGAGACCCAGTACTTC.

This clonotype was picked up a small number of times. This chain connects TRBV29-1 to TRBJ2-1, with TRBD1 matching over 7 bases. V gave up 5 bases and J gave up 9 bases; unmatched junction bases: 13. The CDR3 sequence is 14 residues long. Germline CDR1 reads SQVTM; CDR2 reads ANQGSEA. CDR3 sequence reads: CSVYTGVGSGEQFF. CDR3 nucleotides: TGCAGCGTTTACACAGGGGTCGGTTCAGGTGAGCAGTTCTTC.

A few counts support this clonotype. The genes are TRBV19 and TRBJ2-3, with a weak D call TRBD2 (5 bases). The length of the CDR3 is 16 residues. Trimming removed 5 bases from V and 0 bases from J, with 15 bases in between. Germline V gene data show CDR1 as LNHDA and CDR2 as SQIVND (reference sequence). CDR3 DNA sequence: TGTGCCAGTAGTGGGGAGTCCGTAAGTAGCACAGATACGCAGTATTTT. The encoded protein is CASSGESVSSTDTQYF.